The rows below give T cell receptor beta chains drawn from one sample of a study of T cell responses to AZD1222 COVID-19 vaccine. TCRdb's table, derived via immunoSEQ multiplex PCR, lists solely in-frame clones and lacks some. The sample records 100,000 or so clones, 88% being singletons. The sample consisted of peripheral blood, taken on day 0 of AZD1222 vaccination. The origin of the receptors is an adult in good health. Each CDR3 is given with its conserved first and last residue.

cdr3_aa	v_call
CAWSVLGATGELFF	TRBV30
CASSEGGETQYF	TRBV2
CASSLVWVQRGTQYF	TRBV7-8
CASSEADRAGYTF	TRBV6-1
CASTRTGTVGEQYF	TRBV6-5
CASSVGQYNSPLHF	TRBV9
CASSFGGRETQYF	TRBV7-2
CASSSRRGTQETQYF	TRBV27
CASSMEGSRGGAQHF	TRBV19
CARQPHTGELFF	TRBV21-1
CATSRASEWVGYEQYF	TRBV15
CASSHPRGGWIQYF	TRBV7-2
CAWTSGTGGNQPQHF	TRBV30
CASRQQTGDNSPLHF	TRBV7-3
CASSEGQGYSPLHF	TRBV27
CASSGGSGGFNQPQHF	TRBV2
CASSIKVDRGYGYTF	TRBV19
CATSTNTNTEAFF	TRBV15
CASSQFMGTSGNYNEQFF	TRBV3-1/TRBV3-2
CASSPLGVNTEAFF	TRBV5-6
CASSRVAGDTGELFF	TRBV18
CASSLVGQGAAYEQYF	TRBV5-8
CASRKGDTSGNTIYF	TRBV19
CASSEGQGGFYEQYF	TRBV6-1
CATSDPSGRATDTQYF	TRBV24-1
CASSPPFGTSGSNEQFF	TRBV2
CASSATSGGGNEQFF	TRBV25-1
CAWSPMQTTNYGYTF	TRBV30
CASSPSGIQETQYF	TRBV18
CAWSQLAGPYEQYF	TRBV30
CASSRRVGTGKRNEQYF	TRBV13
CASSLLGAGGLNQPQHF	TRBV7-8
CASSNRPGFLPQHF	TRBV19
CAINSQGGNEQFF	TRBV10-3
CASSDRLTSVKSYEQYF	TRBV6-1
CASSYSRDIPYEQYF	TRBV6-2/TRBV6-3
CASRTGGTVTEAFF	TRBV11-1
CASSEQGGGNQPQHF	TRBV6-1
CASSPGLAGTNEQYF	TRBV4-1
CASSPGTGSGAFF	TRBV7-3
CASSIGQGWTETQYF	TRBV18
CASSLGLAGRNEQFF	TRBV27
CASSLVSRQGASYEQYF	TRBV5-1
CASSGSGRAPGETQYF	TRBV28
CASSLGSNYEQYF	TRBV7-2
CASSYETGHEQFF	TRBV6-5
CASSPQWGGHPKYEQYF	TRBV6-2/TRBV6-3